A selection of T cell receptor beta chains follows, all from one sample in a study of T-cell reconstitution after alpha-beta-depleted transplantation in children. Via MiXCR, TCRdb re-called the PCR reads, giving one row per CDR3 protein. This sample has about 60,000 distinct CDR3 sequences; approximately 43% occur once, and the top ten carry 98%. Sequenced material: PBMCs, mostly from graft donor cells, taken 360 days after TCRalphabeta/CD19-depleted stem cell transplant. Source of these receptors: a male patient aged 10 to 17 who had a stem cell transplant for acute lymphoblastic leukemia, so the T cells may come from the graft donor. CDR3s include the opening cysteine and the closing phenylalanine or tryptophan. The D gene is left open where the match is weak. Not all rows give a size; the values are once, few, many and, for expanded clones, a class.

size: .
J: TRBJ2-5
V: TRBV12-3/TRBV12-4
D: .
CDR3: CASSPVGETQYF
DNA: TGTGCCAGCAGTCCAGTGGGAGAGACCCAGTACTTC

size: .
J: TRBJ2-7
V: TRBV7-9
D: TRBD1
CDR3: CASKAGTAYEQYF
DNA: TGTGCCAGCAAAGCCGGGACAGCTTACGAGCAGTACTTC

size: .
J: TRBJ1-1
V: TRBV29-1
D: .
CDR3: CSVEGALNTEAFF
DNA: TGCAGCGTTGAAGGGGCCCTGAACACTGAAGCTTTCTTT

size: .
J: TRBJ2-1
V: TRBV12-3/TRBV12-4
D: TRBD2
CDR3: CASRSGGSYNEQFF
DNA: TGTGCCAGCAGAAGCGGGGGCTCCTACAATGAGCAGTTCTTC

size: .
J: TRBJ2-5
V: TRBV7-7
D: TRBD1
CDR3: CASSLSGQGKETQYF
DNA: TGTGCCAGCAGCTTATCGGGACAGGGGAAAGAGACCCAGTACTTC

size: .
J: TRBJ2-5
V: TRBV7-9
D: .
CDR3: CASRPPFSTEETQYF
DNA: TGTGCCAGCAGGCCCCCCTTCTCAACGGAAGAGACCCAGTACTTC

size: few
J: TRBJ2-5
V: TRBV4-1
D: .
CDR3: CASSPIGTETQYF
DNA: TGCGCCAGCAGCCCTATCGGGACGGAGACCCAGTACTTC

size: .
J: TRBJ1-1
V: TRBV28
D: TRBD1
CDR3: CASTFPGQGINTEAFF
DNA: TGTGCCAGCACTTTCCCGGGACAGGGAATTAACACTGAAGCTTTCTTT

size: .
J: TRBJ2-5
V: TRBV7-7
D: .
CDR3: CASSLGGGETQYF
DNA: TGTGCTAGCAGCTTAGGTGGGGGAGAGACCCAGTACTTC

size: .
J: TRBJ2-7
V: TRBV28
D: TRBD1
CDR3: CASVGTGGSYEQYF
DNA: TGTGCCAGCGTTGGGACAGGGGGCTCCTACGAGCAGTACTTC

size: few
J: TRBJ2-5
V: TRBV5-1
D: TRBD2
CDR3: CASSLALAGMETQYF
DNA: TGCGCCAGCAGCTTGGCCCTAGCGGGGATGGAGACCCAGTACTTC

size: .
J: TRBJ1-2
V: TRBV20-1
D: .
CDR3: CSSPGGMGYGYTF
DNA: TGCAGTTCCCCCGGGGGCATGGGGTATGGCTACACCTTC

size: many
J: TRBJ2-5
V: TRBV25-1
D: TRBD1
CDR3: CASSEWTGKETQYF
DNA: TGTGCCAGCAGTGAATGGACAGGGAAAGAGACCCAGTACTTC

size: .
J: TRBJ2-7
V: TRBV5-8
D: .
CDR3: CASSLVRGRYEQYF
DNA: TGTGCCAGCAGCTTGGTTAGGGGCCGGTACGAGCAGTACTTC

size: .
J: TRBJ2-7
V: TRBV28
D: .
CDR3: CASSLGAGTEQYF
DNA: TGTGCCAGCAGTTTAGGGGCAGGGACCGAGCAGTACTTC

size: .
J: TRBJ2-7
V: TRBV27
D: TRBD2
CDR3: CASSSSGKGYEQYF
DNA: TGTGCCAGCAGTTCTAGCGGGAAGGGCTACGAGCAGTACTTC

size: .
J: TRBJ2-1
V: TRBV7-9
D: .
CDR3: CASSRDPGGNNEQFF
DNA: TGTGCCAGCAGCCGGGACCCCGGGGGTAACAATGAGCAGTTCTTC

size: many
J: TRBJ2-1
V: TRBV20-1
D: .
CDR3: CSARGVASYNEQFF
DNA: TGCAGTGCTAGGGGGGTCGCGTCCTACAATGAGCAGTTCTTC

size: .
J: TRBJ2-7
V: TRBV24-1
D: .
CDR3: CATSDWAGEQYF
DNA: TGTGCCACCAGTGATTGGGCGGGGGAGCAGTACTTC

size: few
J: TRBJ2-7
V: TRBV24-1
D: TRBD1
CDR3: CATSPRQGATYEQYF
DNA: TGTGCCACCAGTCCGAGACAGGGGGCAACCTACGAGCAGTACTTC

size: .
J: TRBJ1-2
V: TRBV11-2
D: .
CDR3: CASSPGGVGYGYTF
DNA: TGTGCCAGCAGCCCTGGGGGGGTAGGCTATGGCTACACCTTC

size: .
J: TRBJ2-7
V: TRBV29-1
D: .
CDR3: CSVEGFSYEQYF
DNA: TGCAGCGTTGAGGGGTTCTCCTACGAGCAGTACTTC

size: .
J: TRBJ2-6
V: TRBV12-3/TRBV12-4
D: .
CDR3: CASSFTGANVLTF
DNA: TGTGCCAGCAGTTTCACTGGGGCCAACGTCCTGACTTTC

size: .
J: TRBJ2-7
V: TRBV9
D: .
CDR3: CASSRGDYEQYF
DNA: TGTGCCAGCAGCAGAGGGGACTACGAGCAGTACTTC

size: few
J: TRBJ2-7
V: TRBV13
D: TRBD2
CDR3: CASSQSSGNEQYF
DNA: TGTGCCAGCAGCCAATCTAGCGGGAACGAGCAGTACTTC

size: .
J: TRBJ2-1
V: TRBV27
D: TRBD2
CDR3: CASSPGLAHEQFF
DNA: TGTGCCAGCAGCCCTGGACTAGCGCATGAGCAGTTCTTC

size: .
J: TRBJ2-1
V: TRBV4-1
D: .
CDR3: CASSQENNEQFF
DNA: TGCGCCAGCAGCCAAGAGAACAATGAGCAGTTCTTC

size: .
J: TRBJ1-5
V: TRBV20-1
D: .
CDR3: CSASDGNQPQHF
DNA: TGCAGTGCTTCGGACGGCAATCAGCCCCAGCATTTT

size: .
J: TRBJ2-7
V: TRBV5-1
D: TRBD2
CDR3: CASSPGTSGLPYEQYF
DNA: TGCGCCAGCAGCCCTGGGACTAGCGGGCTCCCCTACGAGCAGTACTTC

size: .
J: TRBJ1-4
V: TRBV28
D: TRBD1
CDR3: CASTTFEGGQWEKLFF
DNA: TGTGCCAGCACCACTTTTGAGGGGGGACAGTGGGAAAAACTGTTTTTT

size: .
J: TRBJ2-7
V: TRBV10-3
D: TRBD1
CDR3: CAISWDRDRDLTYEQYF
DNA: TGTGCCATCAGCTGGGACCGGGACAGGGACCTTACCTACGAGCAGTACTTC

size: .
J: TRBJ1-5
V: TRBV6-1
D: .
CDR3: CASSEVMTWRQPQHF
DNA: TGTGCCAGCAGTGAAGTAATGACCTGGCGTCAGCCCCAGCATTTT

size: .
J: TRBJ1-1
V: TRBV4-1
D: .
CDR3: CASSRTVTNTEAFF
DNA: TGCGCCAGCAGCCGAACAGTGACAAACACTGAAGCTTTCTTT

size: many
J: TRBJ2-3
V: TRBV27
D: .
CDR3: CASSLCTDTQYF
DNA: TGTGCCAGCAGTTTGTGCACAGATACGCAGTATTTT

size: few
J: TRBJ1-6
V: TRBV7-9
D: .
CDR3: CASSLQALGSPLHF
DNA: TGTGCCAGCAGCTTACAGGCCCTGGGTTCACCCCTCCACTTT

size: .
J: TRBJ2-1
V: TRBV28
D: TRBD2
CDR3: CASSLHPLAGYNEQFF
DNA: TGTGCCAGCAGTTTACATCCTCTAGCGGGGTACAATGAGCAGTTCTTC

size: .
J: TRBJ2-1
V: TRBV29-1
D: .
CDR3: CSVFVLANEQFF
DNA: TGCAGCGTTTTCGTCCTCGCCAATGAGCAGTTCTTC

size: .
J: TRBJ2-5
V: TRBV12-3/TRBV12-4
D: TRBD2
CDR3: CASSLVGLARETQYF
DNA: TGTGCCAGCAGTTTAGTGGGACTAGCTAGAGAGACCCAGTACTTC

size: .
J: TRBJ2-2
V: TRBV12-3/TRBV12-4
D: .
CDR3: CASSLWDNTGELFF
DNA: TGTGCCAGCAGCTTATGGGACAACACCGGGGAGCTGTTTTTT

size: .
J: TRBJ2-7
V: TRBV20-1
D: TRBD1
CDR3: CSAPRDRGSYEQYF
DNA: TGCAGTGCCCCCCGGGACAGGGGATCCTACGAGCAGTACTTC

size: few
J: TRBJ2-7
V: TRBV12-3/TRBV12-4
D: TRBD2
CDR3: CASSLVAGGPGLDEQYF
DNA: TGTGCCAGCAGTTTAGTGGCGGGAGGGCCCGGGTTAGACGAGCAGTACTTC

size: .
J: TRBJ1-5
V: TRBV2
D: TRBD1
CDR3: CASSWDRGFGQPQHF
DNA: TGTGCCAGCAGCTGGGACAGGGGGTTTGGTCAGCCCCAGCATTTT

size: many
J: TRBJ2-5
V: TRBV5-6
D: .
CDR3: CASSIQETQYF
DNA: TGTGCCAGCAGCATACAAGAGACCCAGTACTTC

size: .
J: TRBJ2-4
V: TRBV7-9
D: .
CDR3: CASSLEVVKNIQYF
DNA: TGTGCCAGCAGCTTAGAGGTGGTTAAAAACATTCAGTACTTC

size: .
J: TRBJ2-5
V: TRBV29-1
D: .
CDR3: CSVEQGFQETQYF
DNA: TGCAGCGTTGAACAGGGGTTCCAAGAGACCCAGTACTTC